This T cell receptor beta chain was sequenced in a study of cytotoxic CD8 clonotypes in ibrutinib-treated CLL. Germline V lookup: CDR1 SGHTA, CDR2 FQGTGA. The CDR3 length is 17 residues. V trimming: 2 bases; J trimming: 5 bases; junction bases outside the gene matches: 8. Broader study findings: Clonality correlated strongly with circulating CD8+ T cells and exceeded age-matched healthy donors at baseline. Public clonotypes, rarely seen, contracted or held steady on treatment.

As for this clone: Its antigen is not known.

Depth targeted 1 in 200,000 to 1 in 1 million T cells, averaging around 9.5x coverage per clonotype. The data were produced by immunoSEQ multiplex PCR, yet TCRdb's version contains in-frame clones alone and is incomplete. The sample carries some 310,000 clones, more than 65% recorded once. V is TRBV7-3 and J is TRBJ2-5, with 13 bases lining up with TRBD2. The sample in question was PBMCs, obtained before ibrutinib treatment. The clonotype originates from a human donor with chronic lymphocytic leukemia. The DNA of the CDR3 is TGTGCCAGCAGCTTATTCGGGACTAGCGGGAAGCCCGAGACCCAGTACTTC. It specifies CASSLFGTSGKPETQYF.